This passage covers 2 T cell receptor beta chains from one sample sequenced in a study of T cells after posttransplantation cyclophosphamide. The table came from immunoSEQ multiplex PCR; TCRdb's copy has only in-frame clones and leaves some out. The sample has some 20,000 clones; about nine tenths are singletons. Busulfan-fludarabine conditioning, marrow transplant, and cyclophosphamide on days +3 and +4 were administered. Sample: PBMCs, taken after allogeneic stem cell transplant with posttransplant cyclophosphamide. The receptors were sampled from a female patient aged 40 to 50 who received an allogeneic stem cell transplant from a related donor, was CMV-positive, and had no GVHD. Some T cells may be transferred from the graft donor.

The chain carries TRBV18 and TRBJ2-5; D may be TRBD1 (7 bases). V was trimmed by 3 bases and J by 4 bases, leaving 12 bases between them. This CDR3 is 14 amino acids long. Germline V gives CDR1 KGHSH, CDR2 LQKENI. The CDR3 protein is CASSPWQGGETQYF. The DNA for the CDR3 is TGTGCCAGCTCACCCTGGCAGGGGGGAGAGACCCAGTACTTC. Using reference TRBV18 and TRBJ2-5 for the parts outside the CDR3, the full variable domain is NAGVMQNPRHLVRRRGQEARLRCSPMKGHSHVYWYRQLPEEGLKFMVYLQKENIIDESGMPKERFSAEFPKEGPSILRIQQVVRGDSAAYFCASSPWQGGETQYFGPGTRLLVL.

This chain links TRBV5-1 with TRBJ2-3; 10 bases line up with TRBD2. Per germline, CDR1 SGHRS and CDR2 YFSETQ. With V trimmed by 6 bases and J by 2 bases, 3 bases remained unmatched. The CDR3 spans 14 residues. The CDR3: CASKLAGFTDTQYF. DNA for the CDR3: TGCGCCAGCAAACTAGCGGGATTCACAGATACGCAGTATTTT.